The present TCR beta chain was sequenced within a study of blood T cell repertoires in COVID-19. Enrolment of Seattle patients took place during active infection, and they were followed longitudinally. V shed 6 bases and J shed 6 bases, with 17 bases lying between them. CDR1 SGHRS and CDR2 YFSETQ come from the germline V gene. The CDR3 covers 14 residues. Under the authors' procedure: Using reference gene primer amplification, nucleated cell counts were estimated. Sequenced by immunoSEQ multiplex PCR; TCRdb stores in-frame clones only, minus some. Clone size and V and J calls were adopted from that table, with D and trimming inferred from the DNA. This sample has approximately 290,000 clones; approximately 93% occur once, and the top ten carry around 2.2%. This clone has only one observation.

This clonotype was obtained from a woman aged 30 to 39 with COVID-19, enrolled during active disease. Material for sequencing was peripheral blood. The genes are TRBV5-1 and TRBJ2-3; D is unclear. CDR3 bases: TGCGCCAGCAATACAGAGAGAGCATTGGATACGCAGTATTTT. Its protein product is CASNTERALDTQYF.